A selection of T cell receptor beta chains follows, all from one sample in a study of T cell repertoires in cytomegalovirus infection. TCRdb reprocessed the reads with MiXCR, giving one entry per CDR3 protein. The table lists 600,000 to 800,000 distinct CDR3 sequences, roughly 24% of them singletons. What was sequenced was CD8+ T cells from PBMCs. The receptors here all came from a human donor in good health (CMV status not recorded). Some clones in this sample may be carry-over from other donors' samples. The CDR3 runs from the conserved cysteine through the conserved F or W. Each record gives: D gene, V gene, J gene, clone size, CDR3 DNA, CDR3 protein. The D gene is left open where the match is weak. Clone size is stated in some rows and not others, as once, few, many or a class when expanded.

TRBD1	TRBV4-1	TRBJ2-1	-	TGCGCCAGCAGCCACAGAATCCCGAGACAGGGAAAAAATGAGCAGTTCTTC	CASSHRIPRQGKNEQFF
-	TRBV19	TRBJ1-1	few	TGTGCCAGTAGTATAGGGGCAGGGGCGTACACTGAAGCTTTCTTT	CASSIGAGAYTEAFF
-	TRBV10-1	TRBJ2-7	-	TGCGCCAGCAGTGAGGCCCCCCTTGAGGAGCAGTACTTC	CASSEAPLEEQYF
TRBD1	TRBV27	TRBJ2-1	few	TGTGCCAGCAGTTTATTCTGGACAGGGGGCAATGAGCAGTTCTTC	CASSLFWTGGNEQFF
TRBD1	TRBV4-1	TRBJ1-1	few	TGCGCCAGCAGCCGACAGGGGGGAGAAGCTTTCTTT	CASSRQGGEAFF
-	TRBV7-9	TRBJ2-3	few	TGTGCCAGCAGCTACAGCCCGGGGCTAGCAGTCACAGATACGCAGTATTTT	CASSYSPGLAVTDTQYF
-	TRBV12-3/TRBV12-4	TRBJ2-7	few	TGTGCCAGCAGTTTTAATAGCGTAAGCTCCTACGAGCAGTACTTC	CASSFNSVSSYEQYF
TRBD2	TRBV6-6	TRBJ2-7	-	TGTGCCAGCAGAGCGGGGTACTACGAGCAGTACTTC	CASRAGYYEQYF
-	TRBV6-5	TRBJ2-1	-	TGTGCCAGCAGTTCAATTGATGAGCAGTTCTTC	CASSSIDEQFF
-	TRBV20-1	TRBJ1-1	-	TGCAGTGCTAGAGATCTGAAGGGTTTTATGAACACTGAAGCTTTCTTT	CSARDLKGFMNTEAFF
TRBD2	TRBV11-2	TRBJ2-1	few	TGTGCCAGCAGCTTAGGGGGGACTAGCTATGAGCAGTTCTTC	CASSLGGTSYEQFF
-	TRBV7-9	TRBJ1-1	many	TGTGCCAGCAGCTACGAGGACCCGGGGAACACTGAAGCTTTCTTT	CASSYEDPGNTEAFF
TRBD2	TRBV6-8	TRBJ2-1	-	TGTGCCAGCAGTTTCAGCGGGGGGGAGTACAATGAGCAGTTCTTC	CASSFSGGEYNEQFF
-	TRBV15	TRBJ2-4	few	TGTGCCACCAGCTTCCTCCCGGGAGCCAAAAACATTCAGTACTTC	CATSFLPGAKNIQYF
TRBD1	TRBV4-1	TRBJ2-7	-	TGCGCCAGCAGCCCCCGACAGGGCTCCTACGAGCAGTACTTC	CASSPRQGSYEQYF
-	TRBV7-8	TRBJ2-1	many	TGTGCCAGCAGCTTCGGTATAGCCTACAATGAGCAGTTCTTC	CASSFGIAYNEQFF
TRBD2	TRBV20-1	TRBJ2-3	-	TGCAGTGCTAGAGGTGTACTAGCGGGGTCAGGAGATACGCAGTATTTT	CSARGVLAGSGDTQYF
-	TRBV7-9	TRBJ2-1	many	TGTGCCAGCAGCCGACCGGACAATGAGCAGTTCTTC	CASSRPDNEQFF
-	TRBV7-8	TRBJ2-7	few	TGTGCCAGCAGCCCACAGGGGGGGGACTACGAGCAGTACTTC	CASSPQGGDYEQYF
-	TRBV5-5	TRBJ1-3	-	TGTGCCAGCAGCTTAAAGGAGTACGGAAACACCATATATTTT	CASSLKEYGNTIYF
-	TRBV6-2/TRBV6-3	TRBJ1-1	-	TGTGCCAGCAGTTACCGACAGGTCACTGAAGCTTTCTTT	CASSYRQVTEAFF
-	TRBV12-3/TRBV12-4	TRBJ1-5	-	TGTGCCAGCAGTGCCGCCGGGTATCAGCCCCAGCATTTT	CASSAAGYQPQHF
-	TRBV29-1	TRBJ2-6	-	TGCAGCGTTGAAGAGTGGGTACAGGGATGGAGACCTGGGGCCAACGTCCTGACTTTC	CSVEEWVQGWRPGANVLTF
TRBD1	TRBV20-1	TRBJ1-1	few	TGCAGTGCGTCGGACAGGCAGAACACTGAAGCTTTCTTT	CSASDRQNTEAFF
TRBD2	TRBV7-2	TRBJ2-5	many	TGTGCCAGCAGCCGCGGGACTAGCGGTTACCAAGAGACCCAGTACTTC	CASSRGTSGYQETQYF
-	TRBV29-1	TRBJ2-5	-	TGCAGCGTTGAGCCGGGGCCCCAGTACTTC	CSVEPGPQYF
TRBD2	TRBV4-2	TRBJ2-7	-	TGTGCCAGCAGCCAAGAGCCAAGTAGCGGGGTTGTCTACGAGCAGTACTTC	CASSQEPSSGVVYEQYF
-	TRBV28	TRBJ1-1	many	TGTGCCAGCAGTTTCGGGGATCTGAACACTGAAGCTTTCTTT	CASSFGDLNTEAFF
-	TRBV24-1	TRBJ2-3	-	TGTGCCACCGGGGTCAGGAGCACAGATACGCAGTATTTT	CATGVRSTDTQYF
-	TRBV5-6	TRBJ1-5	few	TGTGCCAGCAGCTTCGAGGGTCGGCAGCCCCAGCATTTT	CASSFEGRQPQHF
TRBD2	TRBV20-1	TRBJ2-1	-	TGCAGTGCTCCCGTATCCAGCGGGAGAGTCCCCCATGAGCAGTTCTTC	CSAPVSSGRVPHEQFF
TRBD2	TRBV12-3/TRBV12-4	TRBJ2-1	many	TGTGCCAGCAGGACTAGCGGGGGGGACAATGAGCAGTTCTTC	CASRTSGGDNEQFF
-	TRBV28	TRBJ1-5	-	TGTGCCAGCAGTTTGGTCCATAATCAGCCCCAGCATTTT	CASSLVHNQPQHF
-	TRBV12-3/TRBV12-4	TRBJ2-7	-	TGTGCCAGCAGTTACCTCGCGAGCGAGCAGTACTTC	CASSYLASEQYF
-	TRBV28	TRBJ1-4	few	TGTGCCAGCAGGGATCCAAGACGCGGGCGGAATGAAAAACTGTTTTTT	CASRDPRRGRNEKLFF
-	TRBV7-9	TRBJ1-1	-	TGTGCCAGCAGCCAGCCGGGACGGAAGAACACTGAAGCTTTCTTT	CASSQPGRKNTEAFF
-	TRBV28	TRBJ1-4	-	TGTGCCAGCAGTTACGGAGGTCAGAGAGAAAAACTGTTTTTT	CASSYGGQREKLFF
-	TRBV15	TRBJ1-5	-	TGTGCCACCAGCAGGGAAAAAGGGGGGAATCAGCCCCAGCATTTT	CATSREKGGNQPQHF
-	TRBV11-2	TRBJ1-1	many	TGTGCCACCAACTCAGAGAACACTGAAGCTTTCTTT	CATNSENTEAFF
-	TRBV7-2	TRBJ2-1	many	TGTGCCAGCACCCCGGATTGGAATGAGCAGTTCTTC	CASTPDWNEQFF
-	TRBV5-6	TRBJ1-2	-	TGTGCCAGCAGCTTGGTATTTCCTGAGGACTATGGCTACACCTTC	CASSLVFPEDYGYTF
TRBD1	TRBV5-6	TRBJ1-1	few	TGTGCCAGCAGGGGTACTTACGGACAGGGGCTGAACACTGAAGCTTTCTTT	CASRGTYGQGLNTEAFF
-	TRBV9	TRBJ2-1	-	TGTGCCAGCAGCGCCGGCCTGACGGGGAGCTACAATGAGCAGTTCTTC	CASSAGLTGSYNEQFF
TRBD2	TRBV5-1	TRBJ2-3	few	TGCGCCAGCAGGTTGACTAGCGGGCGGCAAGATACGCAGTATTTT	CASRLTSGRQDTQYF
-	TRBV29-1	TRBJ1-2	-	TGCAGCGTTGAATCGACAGATAACTATGGCTACACCTTC	CSVESTDNYGYTF
-	TRBV2	TRBJ1-2	-	TGTGCCAGCCCTTCAGGAGTAGGGCATGGCTACACCTTC	CASPSGVGHGYTF
TRBD2	TRBV7-9	TRBJ2-1	few	TGTGCCACATCTAGCGGGGGGACTTATGAGCAGTTCTTC	CATSSGGTYEQFF
TRBD1	TRBV7-9	TRBJ2-5	few	TGTGCCATCGCAGGGGGCGCGAGGGGAGAGACCCAGTACTTC	CAIAGGARGETQYF
TRBD2	TRBV24-1	TRBJ2-1	few	TGTGCCACCAGTGATGGCCCGACTAGCGGGGAAGCCAAGCAGTTCTTC	CATSDGPTSGEAKQFF
-	TRBV6-8	TRBJ2-5	-	TGTGCCAGCAGTTACGCCCCAGCAGGGGTCGAGACCCAGTACTTC	CASSYAPAGVETQYF
-	TRBV12-5	TRBJ2-3	-	TGTGCTAGTGGTCCCCCGGGACATGGTGGCAATCAGCCCCAGTATTTT	CASGPPGHGGNQPQYF
-	TRBV10-3	TRBJ1-2	few	TGTGCCATCAGTGAAGCCGTCACTGGCTACACCTTC	CAISEAVTGYTF
-	TRBV7-2	TRBJ2-7	-	TGTGCCAGCAGCTTCCCATCGACCCTAAACTCCTACGAGCAGTACTTC	CASSFPSTLNSYEQYF
TRBD1	TRBV7-9	TRBJ1-2	-	TGTGCCAGCAGCCTGCCCGGGACAGGGTTTTCTAACTATGGCTACACCTTC	CASSLPGTGFSNYGYTF
TRBD2	TRBV7-8	TRBJ2-1	many	TGTGCCAGCAGCTTAGCATTTAGGACTAGCGGGGACTCCTACAATGAGCAGTTCTTC	CASSLAFRTSGDSYNEQFF
TRBD2	TRBV6-1	TRBJ2-3	-	TGTGCCACCCAAGAGGGTAGCGGGGATGAGACGCAGTATTTT	CATQEGSGDETQYF
-	TRBV20-1	TRBJ2-5	-	TGCAGTGCTAGAGAGATCGAGATCCAGTACTTC	CSAREIEIQYF
TRBD1	TRBV12-3/TRBV12-4	TRBJ2-1	-	TGTGCCAGCTCCGCGACAGGGGTGCTGGATGAGCAGTTCTTC	CASSATGVLDEQFF
-	TRBV14	TRBJ2-6	-	TGTGCCAGCAGCCAAGCCCCCATCTGGGCCCTCTCTGGGGCCAACGTCCTGACTTTC	CASSQAPIWALSGANVLTF